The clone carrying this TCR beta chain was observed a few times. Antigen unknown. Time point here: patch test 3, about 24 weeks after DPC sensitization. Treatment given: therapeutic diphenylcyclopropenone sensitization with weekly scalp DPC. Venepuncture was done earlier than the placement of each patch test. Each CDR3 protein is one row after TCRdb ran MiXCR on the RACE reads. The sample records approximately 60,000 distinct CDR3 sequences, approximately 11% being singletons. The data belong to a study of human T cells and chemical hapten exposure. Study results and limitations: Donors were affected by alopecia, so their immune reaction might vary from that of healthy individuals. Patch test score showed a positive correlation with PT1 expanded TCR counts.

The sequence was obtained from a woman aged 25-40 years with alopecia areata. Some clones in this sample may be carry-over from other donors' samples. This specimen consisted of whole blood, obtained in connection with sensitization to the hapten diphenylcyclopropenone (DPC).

The CDR3 is CASSSQPLGWGSEQYF. CDR3 DNA sequence: TGTGCCAGCAGCTCACAACCTCTTGGATGGGGTAGCGAGCAGTACTTC. The V gene is TRBV3-1, the J gene TRBJ2-7, with D unresolved. The germline gives CDR1 LGHDT, CDR2 YNNKEL (reference sequence). Trimming took off 5 bases at V and 6 bases at J, with 23 bases between the two ends. The CDR3 covers 16 residues.